The 12 T cell receptor beta chains below were found in one sample sequenced in a study of T cell repertoires in cytomegalovirus infection. TCRdb processed the reads anew with MiXCR; each CDR3 protein has one entry. The sample holds about 680,000 distinct CDR3 sequences, 20% to 25% seen once. Sequences were obtained from CD8+ T cells from PBMCs. Receptors originate from a human donor in good health (CMV status not recorded). Some clones in this sample may be carry-over from other donors' samples.

This chain joins TRBV6-2 or TRBV6-3 and TRBJ2-1, with D maybe TRBD2 (5 bases). Germline-derived CDR1 and CDR2 are MNHEY and SVGEGT. The CDR3 is 16 residues long. Trimming shortened V by 4 bases and J by 0 bases, and 13 bases separated the two germline ends. CDR3 DNA sequence: TGTGCCAGCAGTTCCCAGCGGTACACCTCCTACAATGAGCAGTTCTTC. It translates to CASSSQRYTSYNEQFF.

This clonotype was seen ten or more times. V and J are TRBV6-1 and TRBJ2-6; a possible D gene is TRBD2 (5 bases). Germline V gene data show CDR1 as MNHNS and CDR2 as SASEGT. CDR3 length: 16 amino acids. The germline V and J ends were trimmed by 6 bases and 0 bases, with 12 bases remaining between them. The chain's CDR3 is CASRDSATSGANVLTF. The CDR3 region has the DNA TGTGCCAGCAGGGACTCCGCGACCTCTGGGGCCAACGTCCTGACTTTC.

The genes are TRBV7-9 and TRBJ1-1, with no clear D. CDR1 is SEHNR and CDR2 is FQNEAQ in the germline V gene (reference sequence). CDR3 length: 11 amino acids. Trimming pared 4 bases from V and 6 bases from J, leaving 6 bases between. The CDR3 reads CASSSKPEAFF. The CDR3 region has the DNA TGTGCCAGCAGCTCAAAACCTGAAGCTTTCTTT.

This clonotype was counted a few times. This chain joins TRBV6-2 or TRBV6-3 and TRBJ1-1; tentatively, D is TRBD1 (6 bases). Per the germline V gene, CDR1 is MNHEY and CDR2 is SVGEGT. This CDR3 contains 15 residues. The V and J ends lost 5 bases and 1 base respectively, with 14 bases between them. CDR3 nucleotide sequence: TGTGCCAGCAGTGGGAACAGGGACCAGAACACTGAAGCTTTCTTT. Translating gives CASSGNRDQNTEAFF.

The genes are TRBV12-3 or TRBV12-4 and TRBJ1-2; D might be TRBD1 (5 bases). V was shortened by 3 bases and J by 8 bases, with 10 bases between the two germline ends. The CDR3 covers 12 residues. In nucleotides, the CDR3 is TGTGCCAGCAGTTTTCGAGGGGCGGGCTACACCTTC. Amino acids: CASSFRGAGYTF.

Details on this clonotype: Since a much larger clone is just one base distant, this may be a read error. The chain uses TRBV7-8 and TRBJ2-4; no definite D call. The ends were cut back, 10 bases at V and 5 bases at J, with 33 bases in the middle. Germline CDR1 reads SGHVS; CDR2 reads FQNEAQ. CDR3 length: 19 amino acids. The CDR3 protein is CANSESESGRTLQENIQYF. The CDR3 bases are TGTGCCAACAGTGAATCGGAGTCAGGCAGGACCCTCCAAGAAAACATTCAGTACTTC.

Of note for this clonotype: The conserved final phenylalanine or tryptophan is absent from the CDR3, which likely points to a read error. The rearrangement joins TRBV7-2 to TRBJ2-7, with a tentative D call TRBD2 (7 bases). V lost 10 bases to trimming and J lost 4 bases, with 20 bases between them. From germline, CDR1 is SGHTA and CDR2 FQGNSA. This CDR3 has 14 residues. CDR3 loop: CATSTGRVKYEQYS. In DNA, the CDR3 is TGTGCCACATCCACAGGGAGGGTGAAGTACGAGCAGTACTCC.

In its sample, this clonotype was seen many times. V gene TRBV7-9 combines with J gene TRBJ1-1, with 7 bases lining up with TRBD1. From germline, CDR1 is SEHNR and CDR2 FQNEAQ (reference sequence). This CDR3 has 14 amino acids. Trimming at V came to 7 bases and at J to 0 bases, leaving 5 bases not matched to a gene. This CDR3 is CASKEQGMNTEAFF. The CDR3 nucleotides read TGTGCCAGCAAGGAACAGGGGATGAACACTGAAGCTTTCTTT.

This clonotype was recorded a few times. V is TRBV25-1 and J is TRBJ2-2; D not certain. Germline V CDR1 and CDR2: MGHDK, SYGVNS. The V end lost 4 bases, the J end lost 0 bases, and 6 bases lay between the germline ends. The CDR3 length is 14 residues. CDR3 amino acids: CASSGASNTGELFF. CDR3 sequence (DNA): TGTGCCAGCAGTGGAGCGTCGAACACCGGGGAGCTGTTTTTT.

This clonotype was picked up a small number of times. This sequence joins TRBV5-6 and TRBJ2-7; unclear D gene. The V end was cut by 0 bases, the J end by 9 bases, with 10 bases between. The CDR3 has 12 residues. CDR1 and CDR2 (germline): SGHDT, YYEEEE. Written as DNA, the CDR3 is TGTGCCAGCAGCTTGGACGGAATAAGGCAGTACTTC. This gives the protein CASSLDGIRQYF. Full variable domain (outside the CDR3, taken from reference TRBV5-6 and TRBJ2-7): DAGVTQSPTHLIKTRGQQVTLRCSPKSGHDTVSWYQQALGQGPQFIFQYYEEEERQRGNFPDRFSGHQFPNYSSELNVNALLLGDSALYLCASSLDGIRQYFGPGTRLTVT.

The gene calls are TRBV12-3 or TRBV12-4 and TRBJ2-5, with D possibly being TRBD1 or TRBD2 (5 bases each). Trimming took off 4 bases at V and 1 base at J, with 13 bases between the two ends. This CDR3 contains 15 residues. The CDR3 reads CASSSRRGAQETQYF. In nucleotides, the CDR3 is TGTGCCAGCAGTTCCCGAAGAGGGGCCCAAGAGACCCAGTACTTC.

This clonotype was seen many times. This chain links TRBV7-9 with TRBJ2-1; the match to TRBD1 covers 10 bases. The CDR3 sequence is 15 residues long. Germline trimming cut 5 bases from V and 5 bases from J; bases unmatched to any gene: 6. Germline V CDR1 and CDR2: SEHNR, FQNEAQ (reference sequence). The CDR3 loop reads CASSAGTGAHNEQFF. The CDR3 nucleotides are TGTGCCAGCAGCGCCGGGACAGGGGCCCACAATGAGCAGTTCTTC.